What follows are 8 T cell receptor beta chains derived from one specimen sequenced in a study of radiotherapy plus CTLA-4 blockade in lung cancer. Generated by immunoSEQ multiplex PCR, the TCRdb table keeps only in-frame clones and is missing some. The repertoire holds roughly 90,000 clones, around nine tenths seen once, with approximately 5% in the top ten. The source material was peripheral blood, sampled from a patient treated with radiotherapy plus ipilimumab. The receptors derive from a human donor with non-small cell lung cancer that progressed on radiotherapy plus ipilimumab.

The chain has TRBV5-6 and TRBJ2-4, with TRBD2 matching over 10 bases. The CDR3 extends over 15 amino acids. Germline V gene sequence: CDR1 SGHDT, CDR2 YYEEEE. Trimming removed 4 bases from V and 9 bases from J; junction bases left unmatched: 10. The CDR3 protein is CASSRALAGFGIQYF. The CDR3 DNA reads TGTGCCAGCAGCCGAGCACTAGCGGGATTTGGCATTCAGTACTTC.

This clone was observed once. The V gene is TRBV2, the J gene TRBJ1-2, with 7 bases aligning to TRBD1. The germline gives CDR1 SNHLY, CDR2 FYNNEI. The CDR3 consists of 15 residues. J was trimmed by 8 bases and V by 3 bases; bases with no gene match: 12. The CDR3 is CASSDRDSSPSGYTF. The CDR3 bases are TGTGCCAGCAGTGACCGGGACAGTTCTCCCTCCGGCTACACCTTC.

This clone was found once. V usage is TRBV7-2 and J usage is TRBJ2-4, with D unresolved. CDR1 SGHTA and CDR2 FQGNSA come from the germline V gene. Trimming took 1 base from V and 8 from J, leaving 12 bases between them. The length of the CDR3 is 14 residues. The CDR3 DNA reads as TGTGCCAGCAGCTTAGGTTCCCAAAGTGACATTCAGTACTTC. Its protein is CASSLGSQSDIQYF.

The chain couples TRBV27 to TRBJ2-2; 8 bases line up with TRBD1. This CDR3 is 16 amino acids long. After removal of 1 base from V and 5 bases from J, the junction contained 6 bases not matched to a gene. Germline V gives CDR1 MNHEY, CDR2 SMNVEV (reference sequence). CDR3 loop: CASSLFPGGSTGELFF. CDR3 DNA sequence: TGTGCCAGCAGTTTATTTCCAGGGGGCTCAACCGGGGAGCTGTTTTTT.

The chain has TRBV5-4 and TRBJ2-5; tentative D call: TRBD2 (6 bases). Germline V CDR1 and CDR2: SGHNT, YYREEE (reference sequence). Trimming shortened V by 4 bases and J by 5 bases, and 18 bases separated the two germline ends. There are 15 residues in the CDR3. CDR3 protein: CASSARTGVGETQYF. The CDR3 coding sequence is TGTGCCAGCAGCGCTCGGACGGGAGTCGGGGAGACCCAGTACTTC.

This clone came up once. The chain uses TRBV7-9 and TRBJ1-1; D gene unclear. V was pared by 1 base and J by 8 bases, with 8 bases between. Germline CDR1 is SEHNR and CDR2 is FQNEAQ (reference sequence). The CDR3 is 12 amino acids. The CDR3 coding sequence is TGTGCCAGCAGCTTAGGGGGTTCGGAAGCTTTCTTT. It translates to CASSLGGSEAFF.

V and J are TRBV15 and TRBJ1-2; 7 bases map to TRBD1. Germline loops: CDR1 LNHNV, CDR2 YYDKDF (reference sequence). CDR3 length: 15 residues. J was trimmed by 2 bases and V by 0 bases; bases with no gene match: 3. The CDR3 is CATSRERGPNYGYTF. The CDR3 DNA follows: TGTGCCACCAGCAGAGAGAGGGGGCCGAACTATGGCTACACCTTC. Full variable domain (missing parts from reference TRBV15 and TRBJ1-2): DAMVIQNPRYQVTQFGKPVTLSCSQTLNHNVMYWYQQKSSQAPKLLFHYYDKDFNNEADTPDNFQSRRPNTSFCFLDIRSPGLGDTAMYLCATSRERGPNYGYTFGSGTRLTVV.

V usage is TRBV5-1 and J usage is TRBJ2-3, with TRBD2 matching 13 bases. The CDR3 sequence is 16 residues long. Germline CDR1 SGHRS, CDR2 YFSETQ. J lost 4 bases, V lost 4 bases, and 6 bases had no gene match. The CDR3 sequence: CASSPGLAGEADTQYF. In DNA, the CDR3 is TGCGCCAGCAGCCCCGGACTAGCGGGAGAGGCAGATACGCAGTATTTT.